This T cell receptor beta chain is drawn from a study of T cell changes during pregnancy in multiple sclerosis. Produced via immunoSEQ multiplex PCR; TCRdb's table is partial and in-frame only. Of 60,000 to 85,000 clones in the sample, approximately 91% were seen once. Looked up from germline, CDR1 is LGHNA and CDR2 is YNFKEQ. The CDR3 runs 18 residues. The germline V and J ends were trimmed by 4 bases and 0 bases, with 21 bases remaining between them. The rearrangement links TRBV4-2 to TRBJ1-1; no reliable D call. The receptor's source is a female donor with multiple sclerosis, enrolled in a pregnancy study. Sequencing used peripheral blood, obtained in the second trimester of pregnancy. The CDR3 DNA sequence: TGTGCCAGCAGCCTATCAACTCTCCGGTCCCGATTGAACACTGAAGCTTTCTTT. Translated, it gives CASSLSTLRSRLNTEAFF.